The 14 T cell receptor beta chains below all came from one sample that was sequenced in a study of blood T cell repertoires in COVID-19. The assay was immunoSEQ multiplex PCR, and TCRdb's table has in-frame clones only and misses some. The profile shows 190,000 or so clones, roughly 82% of them singletons. Sequences were obtained from PBMCs or T cells enriched from blood (not recorded which). The receptors shown here come from a man aged 35 to 55 who had recovered from COVID-19.

The gene calls are TRBV27 and TRBJ1-2; D may be TRBD1 (6 bases). Trimming took 7 bases from V and 2 from J, leaving 17 bases between them. The CDR3 sequence is 15 residues long. Per the germline V gene, CDR1 is MNHEY and CDR2 is SMNVEV (reference sequence). The CDR3 reads CASMSLEGVNYGYTF. The CDR3, as DNA: TGTGCCAGCATGTCTTTAGAGGGGGTGAACTATGGCTACACCTTC.

The chain couples TRBV6-4 to TRBJ1-6; D gene unclear. The CDR3 totals 13 residues. Trimming removed 6 bases from V and 8 bases from J, with 11 bases in between. In germline, CDR1 is MRHNA, CDR2 SNTAGT. The CDR3 sequence: CASSLSPDSPLHF. The DNA of the CDR3 is TGTGCCAGCAGCCTGAGTCCTGATTCACCCCTCCACTTT.

This clone has a single count. The gene calls are TRBV6-2 or TRBV6-3 and TRBJ2-7; TRBD2 matches at 14 bases. Germline V gene lookup returns CDR1 MNHEY and CDR2 SVGEGT. This CDR3 has 18 residues. V gave up 2 bases and J gave up 2 bases; unmatched junction bases: 8. This CDR3 reads CASSYAYSTSGRAYEQYF. The DNA of the CDR3 is TGTGCCAGCAGTTACGCATACTCGACTAGCGGGAGGGCCTACGAGCAGTACTTC.

This clone was picked up a small number of times. V gene TRBV4-3 combines with J gene TRBJ1-2; 7 nucleotides align to TRBD1. CDR1 is LGHNA and CDR2 is YSLEER in the germline V gene. CDR3 length: 14 amino acids. The trim removed 4 bases at V and 2 bases at J, leaving 4 bases unmatched. The CDR3 here is CASSLLTGNYGYTF. For the CDR3, the DNA is TGCGCCAGCAGCCTATTGACAGGGAACTATGGCTACACCTTC.

J is TRBJ2-1 and V is TRBV29-1; tentative D call: TRBD2 (5 bases). V was trimmed by 8 bases and J by 10 bases, leaving 15 bases between them. Germline V gene lookup returns CDR1 SQVTM and CDR2 ANQGSEA. This CDR3 has 11 residues. CDR3 loop: CSRKTRGEQFF. Here the CDR3 DNA reads TGCAGCCGTAAAACTCGCGGGGAGCAGTTCTTC.

This sequence joins TRBV2 and TRBJ1-1; D gene unclear. V lost 0 bases, J lost 4 bases, and 9 bases lay in between. CDR3 length equals 14 residues. CDR1 SNHLY and CDR2 FYNNEI come from the germline V gene. The CDR3 DNA reads TGTGCCAGCAGTGAAGCACTCGTCCGCACTGAAGCTTTCTTT. It specifies CASSEALVRTEAFF.

With respect to this clone: The sample has other DNA sequences that encode this CDR3 too. The chain links TRBV19 to TRBJ1-3; possible D gene TRBD1, 5 bases. Per the germline V gene, CDR1 is LNHDA and CDR2 is SQIVND (reference sequence). The CDR3 extends over 15 amino acids. Trimming removed 2 bases at V and 0 bases at J, with 8 bases between. In DNA, the CDR3 is TGTGCCAGTAGTATACAGGGCAGCTCTGGAAACACCATATATTTT. It codes for CASSIQGSSGNTIYF. Based on the CDR3 plus reference TRBV19 and TRBJ1-3, the full variable domain is DGGITQSPKYLFRKEGQNVTLSCEQNLNHDAMYWYRQDPGQGLRLIYYSQIVNDFQKGDIAEGYSVSREKKESFPLTVTSAQKNPTAFYLCASSIQGSSGNTIYFGEGSWLTVV.

This chain connects TRBV7-8 to TRBJ2-5, with unresolved D. This CDR3 spans 15 amino acids. The V gene's germline CDR1 is SGHVS and CDR2 FQNEAQ. The germline V and J ends were trimmed by 1 base and 1 base, with 10 bases remaining between them. CDR3 DNA: TGTGCCAGCAGCTTAGGACTGGGTTCCCAAGAGACCCAGTACTTC. Residues: CASSLGLGSQETQYF.

The chain employs TRBV6-5 and TRBJ2-1, with unresolved D. Germline values: CDR1 MNHEY, CDR2 SVGAGI. The CDR3 consists of 11 residues. Trimming took off 5 bases at V and 12 bases at J, with 11 bases between the two ends. For the CDR3, the DNA is TGTGCCAGCAGTACTGAGTGGAGGCAGTTCTTC. Translation gives CASSTEWRQFF.

V usage is TRBV19 and J usage is TRBJ2-1, with 8 nucleotides matching TRBD2. J gave up 2 bases and V 3 bases, and 6 bases lay outside the gene matches. Germline lookup yields CDR1 LNHDA and CDR2 SQIVND (reference sequence). The CDR3 extends over 16 amino acids. The DNA for the CDR3 is TGTGCCAGTAGTATGTCGGGAGGGTTTCCCTACAATGAGCAGTTCTTC. Translation: CASSMSGGFPYNEQFF. Combining the CDR3 with reference TRBV19 and TRBJ2-1 gives the whole variable domain DGGITQSPKYLFRKEGQNVTLSCEQNLNHDAMYWYRQDPGQGLRLIYYSQIVNDFQKGDIAEGYSVSREKKESFPLTVTSAQKNPTAFYLCASSMSGGFPYNEQFFGPGTRLTVL.

The CDR3 bases are TGCGCCAGCAGCGAGGGACAGAGGAACACTGAAGCTTTCTTT. It encodes CASSEGQRNTEAFF. The chain is built from TRBV4-1 and TRBJ1-1; 7 nucleotides match TRBD1. The CDR3 runs to 14 residues. Germline V CDR1 and CDR2: MGHRA, YSYEKL. V shed 5 bases, J shed 1 base, and the junction held 4 bases outside the gene matches.

The chain joins TRBV12-5 to TRBJ1-2; D gene unclear. The germline gives CDR1 LGHNT, CDR2 FRNRAP. Trimming shortened V by 5 bases and J by 8 bases, and 18 bases separated the two germline ends. The CDR3 sequence is 14 residues long. The CDR3 here is CASGPHRGKYGYTF. For the CDR3, the DNA is TGTGCTAGTGGTCCACACAGAGGGAAGTACGGCTACACCTTC.

The chain links TRBV30 to TRBJ2-2; the match to TRBD1 covers 10 bases. The germline V gene has CDR1 GTSNPN and CDR2 SVGIG (reference sequence). Germline trimming cut 1 base from V and 5 bases from J; bases unmatched to any gene: 4. CDR3 length: 15 residues. The CDR3 DNA sequence: TGTGCCTGGAGTGGAAGGACAGGGGGGACCGGGGAGCTGTTTTTT. Translating gives CAWSGRTGGTGELFF. Variable domain in full (rest from reference TRBV30 and TRBJ2-2): SQTIHQWPATLVQPVGSPLSLECTVEGTSNPNLYWYRQAAGRGLQLLFYSVGIGQISSEVPQNLSASRPQDRQFILSSKKLLLSDSGFYLCAWSGRTGGTGELFFGEGSRLTVL.

The chain carries TRBV9 and TRBJ2-2; TRBD1 matches at 8 bases. Trimming cost V 4 bases and J 4 bases; bases outside gene matches: 9. The CDR3 is 16 amino acids. Germline CDR1 is SGDLS and CDR2 is YYNGEE. This CDR3 reads CASSPRRTGTTGELFF. As DNA, the CDR3 is TGTGCCAGCAGCCCCAGGCGGACAGGGACCACCGGGGAGCTGTTTTTT.